This T cell receptor (beta chain) is drawn from a study of T cells in women clearing cervical HPV infection. The repertoire was sequenced with immunoSEQ multiplex PCR; TCRdb's copy has only in-frame clones and lacks some. The sample totals about 26,000 clones; its top ten clones hold over 8.5%. Concerning this clone: Its antigen is not identified. The read terminates 3 residues before the CDR3 end, so the remaining end is supplied by the germline J gene.

Study-wide findings and caveats: A classifier using richness and V gene abundances reached an AUC of around 0.81. CIN3+ cases had significantly higher TCR repertoire richness than controls, but evenness did not differ.

Germline lookup yields CDR1 SGHRS and CDR2 YFSETQ. Losses at the gene ends were 0 bases for V and 4 bases for J; bases not matched to a gene: 12. The length of the CDR3 is 17 residues. The gene calls are TRBV5-1 and TRBJ1-1; TRBD1 aligns across 7 bases. Sequencing used blood buffy coat. The receptor's source is a woman aged 18-69 years with a cervical HPV16 infection that either progressed to CIN3+ or cleared (not recorded which). This chain's CDR3 is CASSLGPMRGQPTEAFF. The part of the CDR3 DNA that was read is TGCGCCAGCAGCTTGGGTCCCATGAGGGGACAGCCCACTGAA.